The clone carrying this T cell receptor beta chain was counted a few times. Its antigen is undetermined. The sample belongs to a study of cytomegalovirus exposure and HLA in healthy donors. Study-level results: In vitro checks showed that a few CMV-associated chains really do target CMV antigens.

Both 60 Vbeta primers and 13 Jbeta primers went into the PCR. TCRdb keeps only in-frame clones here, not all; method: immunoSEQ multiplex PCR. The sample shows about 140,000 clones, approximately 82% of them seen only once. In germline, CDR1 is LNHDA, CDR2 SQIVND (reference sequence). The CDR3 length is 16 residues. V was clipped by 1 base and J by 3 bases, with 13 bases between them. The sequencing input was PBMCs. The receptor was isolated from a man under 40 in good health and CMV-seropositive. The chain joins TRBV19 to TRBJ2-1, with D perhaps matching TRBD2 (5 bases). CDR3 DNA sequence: TGTGCCAGTAGTATAGGAAGAGGAGAGGGCTACAATGAGCAGTTCTTC. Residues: CASSIGRGEGYNEQFF.